The entry below gives a single TCR beta chain sequence along with its context. Its matching antigen is unknown. This sample stems from a study of T-cell memory formation after mild COVID-19. Study context: Largely, the TCR clusters proved donor specific. Study results and limitations: Second-wave clones with a day 37 peak had unconfirmed SARS-CoV-2 specificity.

Between the trimmed V and J ends, which lost 3 bases and 16 bases, there was a span of 16 bases. Germline lookup yields CDR1 SEHNR and CDR2 FQNEAQ (reference sequence). This CDR3 has 12 amino acids. TCRdb processed the 5' RACE reads anew with MiXCR; each CDR3 protein has one entry. The sample has about 290,000 distinct CDR3 sequences; roughly 15% are singletons. Sequenced input: PBMCs or a T cell subset sorted from them (not recorded which). The chain couples TRBV7-9 to TRBJ1-5, with D unclear. This TCR was recovered from a man aged 18 to 30 who had mild COVID-19 (a few samples of this study predate the infection). Cell type and time point are not known. Here the CDR3 DNA reads TGTGCCAGCAGCTTCGGCCGGGAGGATCAACATTTT. This codes for CASSFGREDQHF.